This TCR beta chain was recovered during a study of blood T cell repertoires in COVID-19. Only in-frame clones appear in the TCRdb table, and some are missing; sequencing was by immunoSEQ multiplex PCR. The sample lists a few hundred thousand clones; about 84% were seen once. The CDR3 sequence is 16 residues long. The ends lost 2 bases at V and 2 bases at J; junction bases unmatched: 4. CDR1 and CDR2 (germline): SGHTA, FQGNSA. The source material was peripheral blood. This sequence originates from a human donor in a cohort sampled during active COVID-19. V usage is TRBV7-2 and J usage is TRBJ1-3; 9 bases line up with TRBD1. The CDR3 reads CASSLMGQGAGNTIYF. The CDR3 DNA follows: TGTGCCAGCAGCTTAATGGGACAGGGTGCTGGAAACACCATATATTTT.